This is a list of T cell receptor beta chains from one sample in a study of glioma-infiltrating T cells. TCRdb fed the multiplex PCR reads into MiXCR, producing one record per CDR3 protein. The sample contains about 210,000 distinct CDR3 sequences, over 30% of which appear only once. Material for sequencing was glioma tissue, nonneoplastic brain tissue, or PBMCs (not recorded which). The receptor source for this set is a human donor with low-grade glioma or glioblastoma, undergoing nonglioma brain surgery, or in good health (not recorded which). The CDR3 runs from the conserved cysteine through the conserved F or W. A D gene is named only where the DNA matches it firmly. For some rows the clone size is stated as once, few or many, or as a class when expanded; others skip it.

J gene	clone size	D gene	V gene	CDR3 protein	CDR3 DNA
TRBJ2-1	many	-	TRBV6-1	CASSVRRITYNEQFF	TGTGCCAGCAGCGTACGGAGAATCACCTACAATGAGCAGTTCTTC
TRBJ2-3	many	-	TRBV6-1	CASWAVSPPRGTDTQYF	TGTGCCAGCTGGGCGGTCTCTCCCCCCAGGGGCACAGATACGCAGTATTTT
TRBJ1-2	many	-	TRBV14	CASSQNRDTSNYGYTF	TGTGCCAGCAGCCAAAACCGGGACACCTCTAACTATGGCTACACCTTC
TRBJ2-5	many	-	TRBV7-9	CASSLVRHPGETQYF	TGTGCCAGCAGCTTAGTAAGGCACCCGGGAGAGACCCAGTACTTC
TRBJ1-2	many	-	TRBV28	CASSTTGFYTF	TGTGCCAGCAGCACCACAGGGTTCTACACCTTC
TRBJ1-5	-	-	TRBV30	CAWSVTPTNQPQHF	TGTGCCTGGAGTGTAACCCCAACCAATCAGCCCCAGCATTTT
TRBJ2-5	many	-	TRBV27	CASSPGWDSETQYF	TGTGCCAGCAGCCCAGGATGGGACTCAGAGACCCAGTACTTC
TRBJ1-5	-	-	TRBV7-2	CASSLGAGDGNQPQHF	TGTGCCAGCAGCTTAGGTGCGGGGGATGGCAATCAGCCCCAGCATTTT
TRBJ2-1	-	-	TRBV4-2	CASSQPPQWEVHNEQFF	TGTGCCAGCAGCCAACCACCTCAATGGGAGGTCCACAATGAGCAGTTCTTC
TRBJ2-7	many	TRBD1	TRBV29-1	CSVEAGTGDIKGQYF	TGCAGCGTTGAGGCCGGGACAGGTGATATTAAAGGGCAGTACTTC
TRBJ2-3	-	TRBD2	TRBV6-2/TRBV6-3	CASSYSTSGSSTDTQYF	TGTGCCAGCAGTTACTCGACTAGCGGGAGTTCGACAGATACGCAGTATTTT
TRBJ1-1	many	-	TRBV27	CASSLSSYSEAFF	TGTGCCAGCAGTTTATCCTCCTACAGTGAAGCTTTCTTT
TRBJ2-3	-	-	TRBV5-5	CATNPTGRRGTDTQYF	TGTGCCACCAACCCCACGGGGAGGCGCGGCACAGATACGCAGTATTTT
TRBJ2-1	-	-	TRBV7-9	CASQGTSYNEQFF	TGTGCCAGCCAAGGGACGTCCTACAATGAGCAGTTCTTC
TRBJ2-2	many	TRBD2	TRBV6-1	CASSPPRGGQRELFF	TGTGCCAGCAGCCCACCACGCGGGGGGCAGCGGGAGCTGTTTTTT
TRBJ2-7	many	-	TRBV6-1	CASSSRRGSHYEQYF	TGTGCCAGCAGTTCTAGGCGGGGCAGTCACTACGAGCAGTACTTC
TRBJ2-7	many	TRBD2	TRBV28	CASTSSGGGRDEQYF	TGTGCCAGCACCTCCTCGGGAGGGGGTAGGGACGAGCAGTACTTC